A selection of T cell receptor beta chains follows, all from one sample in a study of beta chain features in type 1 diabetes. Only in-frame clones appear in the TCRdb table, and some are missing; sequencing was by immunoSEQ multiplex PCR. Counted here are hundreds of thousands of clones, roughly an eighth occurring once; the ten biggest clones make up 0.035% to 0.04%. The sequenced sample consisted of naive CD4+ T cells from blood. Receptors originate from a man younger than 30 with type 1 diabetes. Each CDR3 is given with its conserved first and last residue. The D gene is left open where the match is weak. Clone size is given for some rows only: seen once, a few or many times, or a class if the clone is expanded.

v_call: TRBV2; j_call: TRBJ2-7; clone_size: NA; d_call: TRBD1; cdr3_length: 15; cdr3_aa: CASSSRTGAPYEQYF; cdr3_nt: TGTGCCAGCAGTTCGAGGACAGGAGCCCCCTACGAGCAGTACTTC
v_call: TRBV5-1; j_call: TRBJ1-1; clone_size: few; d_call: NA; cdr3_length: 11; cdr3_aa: CASTQNTEAFF; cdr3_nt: TGCGCCAGCACCCAGAACACTGAAGCTTTCTTT
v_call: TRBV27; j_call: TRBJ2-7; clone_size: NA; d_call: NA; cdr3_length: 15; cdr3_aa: CASSLRVGGTYEQYF; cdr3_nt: TGTGCCAGCAGTTTAAGGGTCGGCGGAACCTACGAGCAGTACTTC
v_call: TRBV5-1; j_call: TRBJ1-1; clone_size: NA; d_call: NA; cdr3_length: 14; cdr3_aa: CASSYGPSNTEAFF; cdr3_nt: TGCGCCAGCAGCTACGGGCCATCCAACACTGAAGCTTTCTTT
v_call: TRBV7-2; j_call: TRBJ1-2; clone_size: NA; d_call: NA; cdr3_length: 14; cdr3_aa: CASSPPWELRGYTF; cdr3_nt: TGTGCCAGCAGCCCGCCCTGGGAGCTCCGTGGCTACACCTTC
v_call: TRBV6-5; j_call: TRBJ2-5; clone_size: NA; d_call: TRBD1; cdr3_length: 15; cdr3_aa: CASSVDRGYQETQYF; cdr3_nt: TGTGCCAGCAGTGTGGACAGGGGGTACCAAGAGACCCAGTACTTC
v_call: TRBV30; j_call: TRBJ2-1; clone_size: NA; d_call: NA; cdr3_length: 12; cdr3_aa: CAWSGTYNEQFF; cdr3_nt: TGTGCCTGGAGCGGGACCTACAATGAGCAGTTCTTC
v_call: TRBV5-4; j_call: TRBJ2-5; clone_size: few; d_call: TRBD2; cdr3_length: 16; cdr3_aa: CASSLPGLAGGETQYF; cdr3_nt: TGTGCCAGCAGCTTACCGGGACTAGCGGGAGGAGAGACCCAGTACTTC
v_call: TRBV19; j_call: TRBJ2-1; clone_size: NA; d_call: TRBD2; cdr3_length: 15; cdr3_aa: CASSIAGEVYNEQFF; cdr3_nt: TGTGCCAGTAGCATAGCGGGAGAAGTATACAATGAGCAGTTCTTC
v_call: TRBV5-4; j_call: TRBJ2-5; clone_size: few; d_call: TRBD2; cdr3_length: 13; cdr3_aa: CASSGAGEGTQYF; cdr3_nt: TGTGCCAGCAGCGGAGCGGGGGAGGGGACCCAGTACTTC
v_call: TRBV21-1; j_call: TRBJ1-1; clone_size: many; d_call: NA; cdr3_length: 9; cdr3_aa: CASSPEAFF; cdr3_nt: TGTGCCAGCAGCCCTGAAGCTTTCTTT
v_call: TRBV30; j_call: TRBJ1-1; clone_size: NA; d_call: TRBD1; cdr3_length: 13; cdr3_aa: CAWSVGRGTEAFF; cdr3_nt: TGTGCCTGGAGTGTTGGCAGGGGGACTGAAGCTTTCTTT
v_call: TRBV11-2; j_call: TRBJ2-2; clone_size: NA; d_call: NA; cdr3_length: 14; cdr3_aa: CASSSSTEAGELFF; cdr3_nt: TGTGCCAGCAGCTCAAGTACAGAGGCCGGGGAGCTGTTTTTT
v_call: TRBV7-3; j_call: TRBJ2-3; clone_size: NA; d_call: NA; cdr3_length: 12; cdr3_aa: CASSSLTDTQYF; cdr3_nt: TGTGCCAGCAGCTCGCTTACAGATACGCAGTATTTT
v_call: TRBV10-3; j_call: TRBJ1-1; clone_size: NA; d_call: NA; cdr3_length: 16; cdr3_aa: CAISESPGLRNTEAFF; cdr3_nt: TGTGCCATCAGTGAGTCCCCGGGATTAAGGAACACTGAAGCTTTCTTT
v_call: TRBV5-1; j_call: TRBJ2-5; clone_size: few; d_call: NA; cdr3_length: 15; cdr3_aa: CASSLTGYSQETQYF; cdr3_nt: TGCGCCAGCAGCTTGACAGGGTATTCCCAAGAGACCCAGTACTTC
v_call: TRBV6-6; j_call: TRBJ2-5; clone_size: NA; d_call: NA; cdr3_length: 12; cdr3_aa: CASKVGLMAQYF; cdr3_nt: TGTGCCAGCAAAGTGGGGTTGATGGCCCAGTACTTC
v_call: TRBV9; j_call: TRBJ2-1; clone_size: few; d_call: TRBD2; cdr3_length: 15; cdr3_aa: CASSVQGGSYNEQFF; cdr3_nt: TGTGCCAGCAGCGTACAGGGAGGGTCCTACAATGAGCAGTTCTTC
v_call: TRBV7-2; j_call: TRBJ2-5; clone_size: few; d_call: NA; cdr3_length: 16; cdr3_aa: CASSPLTGPITETQYF; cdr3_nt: TGTGCCAGCAGCCCTCTTACAGGGCCCATAACGGAGACCCAGTACTTC
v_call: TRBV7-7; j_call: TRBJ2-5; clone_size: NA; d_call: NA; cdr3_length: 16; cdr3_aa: CASSVTPSLRQETQYF; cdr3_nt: TGTGCTAGCAGCGTAACCCCTTCGCTACGCCAAGAGACCCAGTACTTC
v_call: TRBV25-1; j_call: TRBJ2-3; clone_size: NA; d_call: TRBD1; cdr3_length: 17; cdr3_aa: CASSDYRQGPRVGTQYF; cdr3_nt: TGTGCCAGCAGTGATTACCGACAGGGGCCTAGAGTCGGTACGCAGTATTTT
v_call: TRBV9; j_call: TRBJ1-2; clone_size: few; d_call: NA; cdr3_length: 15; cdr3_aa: CASSVAGGSNYGYTF; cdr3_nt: TGTGCCAGCAGCGTAGCTGGAGGTTCTAACTATGGCTACACCTTC
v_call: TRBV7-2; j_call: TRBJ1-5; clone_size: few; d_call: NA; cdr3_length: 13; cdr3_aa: CASSTGLEQPQHF; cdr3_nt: TGTGCCAGCAGCACAGGGTTGGAACAGCCCCAGCATTTT
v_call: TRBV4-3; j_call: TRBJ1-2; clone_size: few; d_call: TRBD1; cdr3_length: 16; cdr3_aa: CASSPRTGGPHYGYTF; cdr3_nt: TGCGCCAGCAGCCCGAGGACAGGGGGTCCCCACTATGGCTACACCTTC
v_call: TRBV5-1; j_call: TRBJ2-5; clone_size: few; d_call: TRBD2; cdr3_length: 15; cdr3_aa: CASSLEPAGEETQYF; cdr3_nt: TGCGCCAGCAGCTTGGAACCAGCGGGAGAAGAGACCCAGTACTTC
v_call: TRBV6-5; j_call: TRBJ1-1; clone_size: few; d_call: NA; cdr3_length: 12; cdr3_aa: CASSRADTEAFF; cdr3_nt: TGTGCCAGCAGTCGTGCGGACACTGAAGCTTTCTTT
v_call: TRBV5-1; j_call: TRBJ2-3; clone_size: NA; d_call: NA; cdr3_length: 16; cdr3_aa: CASSFSPLLTTDTQYF; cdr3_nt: TGCGCCAGCAGCTTTAGCCCGCTGCTAACCACAGATACGCAGTATTTT
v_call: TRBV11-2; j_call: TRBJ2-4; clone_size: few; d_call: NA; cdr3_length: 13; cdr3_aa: CASSLGTLDIQYF; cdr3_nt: TGTGCCAGCAGCCTAGGTACATTGGACATTCAGTACTTC
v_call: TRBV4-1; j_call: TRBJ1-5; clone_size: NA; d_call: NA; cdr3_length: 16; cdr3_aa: CASSQVVTESNQPQHF; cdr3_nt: TGCGCCAGCAGCCAAGTCGTGACGGAGAGCAATCAGCCCCAGCATTTT
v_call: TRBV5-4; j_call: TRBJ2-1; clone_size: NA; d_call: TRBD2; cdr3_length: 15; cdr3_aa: CASSLGLAGGNEQFF; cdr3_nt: TGTGCCAGCAGCTTGGGACTAGCGGGAGGGAATGAGCAGTTCTTC
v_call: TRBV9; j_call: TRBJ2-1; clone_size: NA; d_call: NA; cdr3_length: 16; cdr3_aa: CASSGGIVRSYNEQFF; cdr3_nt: TGTGCCAGCAGCGGAGGGATAGTCAGGTCCTACAATGAGCAGTTCTTC
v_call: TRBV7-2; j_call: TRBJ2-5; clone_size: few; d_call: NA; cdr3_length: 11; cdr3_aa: CASSLEGTQYF; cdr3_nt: TGTGCCAGCAGCTTAGAGGGGACCCAGTACTTC
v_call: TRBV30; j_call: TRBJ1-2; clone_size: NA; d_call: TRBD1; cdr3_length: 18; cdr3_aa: CAWSSPGTGGLRGYGYTF; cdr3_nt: TGTGCCTGGAGTTCTCCCGGGACAGGGGGCTTGAGGGGCTATGGCTACACCTTC
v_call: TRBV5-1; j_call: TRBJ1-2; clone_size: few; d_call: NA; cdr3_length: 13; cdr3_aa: CATFNDRRVGYTF; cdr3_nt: TGCGCCACCTTTAACGACAGGCGTGTCGGCTACACCTTC
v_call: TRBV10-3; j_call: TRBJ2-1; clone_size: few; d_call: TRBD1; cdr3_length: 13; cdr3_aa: CAIGTGFDNEQFF; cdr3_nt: TGTGCCATTGGGACAGGGTTCGACAATGAGCAGTTCTTC
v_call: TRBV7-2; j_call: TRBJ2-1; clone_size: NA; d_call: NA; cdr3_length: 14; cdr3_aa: CASSLVTIGHEQFF; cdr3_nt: TGTGCCAGCAGCTTAGTGACTATTGGACATGAGCAGTTCTTC
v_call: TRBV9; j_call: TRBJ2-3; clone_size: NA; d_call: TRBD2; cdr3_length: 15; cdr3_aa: CASSETSASTDTQYF; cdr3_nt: TGTGCCAGCAGCGAAACTAGCGCTAGCACAGATACGCAGTATTTT
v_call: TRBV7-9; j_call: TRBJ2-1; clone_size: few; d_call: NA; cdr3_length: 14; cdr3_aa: CARLGGPDNNEQFF; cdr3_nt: TGTGCCAGACTCGGCGGTCCAGATAACAATGAGCAGTTCTTC
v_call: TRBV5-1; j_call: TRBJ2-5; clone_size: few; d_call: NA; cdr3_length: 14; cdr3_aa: CASSLGRGAETQYF; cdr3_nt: TGCGCCAGCAGCTTGGGGCGGGGCGCGGAGACCCAGTACTTC